Listed below are T cell receptor beta chains from one sample, sequenced in a study of blood T cell repertoires in COVID-19. The protocol was immunoSEQ multiplex PCR, while the TCRdb copy is restricted to in-frame clones and leaves out a portion. The sample has approximately 270,000 clones; about nine tenths are singletons. The sample was peripheral blood. All receptors derive from a man aged 40-55 years with active or convalescent COVID-19. Both conserved end residues are part of each CDR3.

V gene	CDR3 protein
TRBV12-3/TRBV12-4	CASSLDRVHEQFF
TRBV18	CASSPNEGSGNTIYF
TRBV5-1	CASSEGGIYDFHEAFF
TRBV30	CAWTRWGGFDEKLFF
TRBV3-1/TRBV3-2	CASSPRGGRSPLHF
TRBV13	CASSQKIQGIAGELFF
TRBV9	CASSQGISSELFF
TRBV5-4	CASGGFSTGTDTQYF
TRBV5-1	CASSLGQGYNEQFF
TRBV2	CASRSTGGIPPEAFF
TRBV11-2	CASSLISSGEQYF
TRBV10-3	CAISGGDSRYF
TRBV6-5	CASSSPGQGAHEQYF
TRBV6-1	CASSFLKTNRGPQHF
TRBV12-3/TRBV12-4	CASSSNRDSPLHF
TRBV27	CASSRGGDSYEQYF
TRBV24-1	CATSDLARGSYNEQFF
TRBV27	CASRPGTVITGELFF
TRBV24-1	CATSELTSGRQYF
TRBV5-1	CASSFSPGSTEAFF
TRBV18	CASSPRMTGSASEEQYF
TRBV30	CAWSSGVISNQPQHF
TRBV3-1/TRBV3-2	CASSQEVRDYGYTF
TRBV6-5	CASRDWTGANQPQHF
TRBV9	CASSLGGAGENEQFF
TRBV27	CASSSTSGQGVSNQPQHF
TRBV7-6	CASSLRQGQGANEQFF
TRBV19	CASSEGVEQYF
TRBV9	CASSTGTEYQPQHF
TRBV30	CAWSRLAGGRTGELFF
TRBV7-9	CASSLGRTEAFF
TRBV9	CASSGADRGSYEQYF
TRBV27	CASRRTGFTGELFF
TRBV27	CASSPREWSPLHF
TRBV3-1/TRBV3-2	CASSQPGQGTNEKLFF
TRBV19	CASRSPPGWNEQFF
TRBV5-1	CASRLTENTGELFF
TRBV6-5	CASSYPGGTDTQYF
TRBV9	CASSDRDRQETQYF
TRBV28	CASSPGQLVSEQYF
TRBV4-1	CASSQDRGSETQYF